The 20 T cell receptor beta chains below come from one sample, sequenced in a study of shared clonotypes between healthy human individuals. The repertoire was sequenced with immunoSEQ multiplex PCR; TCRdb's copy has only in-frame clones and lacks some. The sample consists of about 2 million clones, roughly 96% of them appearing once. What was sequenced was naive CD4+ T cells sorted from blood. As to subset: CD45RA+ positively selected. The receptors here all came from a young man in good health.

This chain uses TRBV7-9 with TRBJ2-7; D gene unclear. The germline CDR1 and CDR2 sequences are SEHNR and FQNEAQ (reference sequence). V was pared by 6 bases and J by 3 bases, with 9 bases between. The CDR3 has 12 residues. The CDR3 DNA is TGTGCCAGCAGTCACACACGCTACGAGCAGTACTTC. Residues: CASSHTRYEQYF.

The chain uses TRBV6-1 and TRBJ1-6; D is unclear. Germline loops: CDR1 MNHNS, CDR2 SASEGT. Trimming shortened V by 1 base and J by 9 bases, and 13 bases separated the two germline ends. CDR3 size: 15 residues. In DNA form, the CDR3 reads TGTGCCAGCAGTGAAGTATCGGGTCTGAGTTCACCCCTCCACTTT. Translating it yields CASSEVSGLSSPLHF.

The CDR3 DNA reads TGTGCCAGCATCCCGGGAGGGCCTGTAACCGGGGAGCTGTTTTTT. Its protein product is CASIPGGPVTGELFF. This chain uses TRBV25-1 with TRBJ2-2; 8 nucleotides agree with TRBD2. V was clipped by 7 bases and J by 5 bases; unmatched bases: 9. This CDR3 spans 15 amino acids. Germline V gene data show CDR1 as MGHDK and CDR2 as SYGVNS.

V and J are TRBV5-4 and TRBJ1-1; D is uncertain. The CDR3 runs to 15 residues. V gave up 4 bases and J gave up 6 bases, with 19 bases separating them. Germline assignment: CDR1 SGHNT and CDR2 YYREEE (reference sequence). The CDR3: CASSTDPTSGAEAFF. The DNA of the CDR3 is TGTGCCAGCAGCACCGACCCAACCTCCGGGGCTGAAGCTTTCTTT. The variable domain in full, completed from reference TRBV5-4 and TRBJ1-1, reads ETGVTQSPTHLIKTRGQQVTLRCSSQSGHNTVSWYQQALGQGPQFIFQYYREEENGRGNFPPRFSGLQFPNYSSELNVNALELDDSALYLCASSTDPTSGAEAFFGQGTRLTVV.

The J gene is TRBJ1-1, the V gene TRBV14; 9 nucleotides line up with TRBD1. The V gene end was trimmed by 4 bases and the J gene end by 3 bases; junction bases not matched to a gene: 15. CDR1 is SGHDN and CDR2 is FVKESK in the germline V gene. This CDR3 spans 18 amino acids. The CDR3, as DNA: TGTGCCAGCAGCCCGATTGAGGGACAGGGATTATCCTACACTGAAGCTTTCTTT. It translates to CASSPIEGQGLSYTEAFF.

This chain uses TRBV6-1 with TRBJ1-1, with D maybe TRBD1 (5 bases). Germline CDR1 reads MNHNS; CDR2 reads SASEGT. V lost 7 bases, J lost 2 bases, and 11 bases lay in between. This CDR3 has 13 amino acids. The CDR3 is CASKAGQNTEAFF. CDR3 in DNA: TGTGCCAGCAAGGCGGGGCAAAACACTGAAGCTTTCTTT.

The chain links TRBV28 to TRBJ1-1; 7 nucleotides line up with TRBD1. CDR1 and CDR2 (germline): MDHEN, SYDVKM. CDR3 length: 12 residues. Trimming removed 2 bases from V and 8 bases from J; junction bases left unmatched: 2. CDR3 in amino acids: CASSLAGGEAFF. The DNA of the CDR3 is TGTGCCAGCAGTTTAGCAGGGGGAGAAGCTTTCTTT.

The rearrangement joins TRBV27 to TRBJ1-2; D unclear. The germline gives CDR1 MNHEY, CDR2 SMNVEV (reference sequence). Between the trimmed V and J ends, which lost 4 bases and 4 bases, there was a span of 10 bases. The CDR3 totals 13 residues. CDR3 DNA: TGTGCCAGCAGTTCAGCTTTGGGCTATGGCTACACCTTC. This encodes CASSSALGYGYTF.

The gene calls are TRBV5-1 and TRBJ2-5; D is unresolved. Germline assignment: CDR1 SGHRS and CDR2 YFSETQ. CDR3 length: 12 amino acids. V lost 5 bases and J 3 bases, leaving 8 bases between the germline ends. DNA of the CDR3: TGCGCCAGCAGGCAGTTAAAAGAGACCCAGTACTTC. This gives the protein CASRQLKETQYF.

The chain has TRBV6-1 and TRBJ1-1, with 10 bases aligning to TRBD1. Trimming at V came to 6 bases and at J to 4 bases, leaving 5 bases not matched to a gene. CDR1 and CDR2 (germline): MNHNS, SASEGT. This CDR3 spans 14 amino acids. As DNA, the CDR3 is TGTGCCAGCAGAGCCGGGACAGGGGCCACTGAAGCTTTCTTT. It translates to CASRAGTGATEAFF.

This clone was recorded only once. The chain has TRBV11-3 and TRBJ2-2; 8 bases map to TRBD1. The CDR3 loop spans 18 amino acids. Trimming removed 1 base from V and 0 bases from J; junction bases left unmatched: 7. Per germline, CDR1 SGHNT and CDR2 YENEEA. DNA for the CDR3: TGTGCCAGCAGCTTAGTGGGCCTGACAGGGGCGAACACCGGGGAGCTGTTTTTT. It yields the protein CASSLVGLTGANTGELFF.

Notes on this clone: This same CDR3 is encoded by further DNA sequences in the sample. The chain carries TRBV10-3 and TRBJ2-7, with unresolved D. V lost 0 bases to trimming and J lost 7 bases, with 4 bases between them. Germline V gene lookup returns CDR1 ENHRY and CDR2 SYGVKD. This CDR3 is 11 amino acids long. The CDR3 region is CAISESGEQYF. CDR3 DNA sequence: TGTGCCATCAGTGAGTCTGGGGAGCAGTACTTC.

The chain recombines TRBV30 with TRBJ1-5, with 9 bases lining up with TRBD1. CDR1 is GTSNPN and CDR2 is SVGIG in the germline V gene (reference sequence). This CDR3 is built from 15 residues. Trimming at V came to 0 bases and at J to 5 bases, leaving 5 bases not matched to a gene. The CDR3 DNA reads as TGTGCCTGGAGTGTACAGGGGGCCCTCCATCAGCCCCAGCATTTT. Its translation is CAWSVQGALHQPQHF.

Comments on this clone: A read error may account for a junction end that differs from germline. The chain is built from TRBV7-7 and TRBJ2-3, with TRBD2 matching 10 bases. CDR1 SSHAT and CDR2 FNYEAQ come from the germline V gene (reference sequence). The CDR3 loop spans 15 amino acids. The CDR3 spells CASSPGLADSDTQYF. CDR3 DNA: TGTGCTAGCAGCCCCGGACTAGCGGATTCAGATACGCAGTATTTT.

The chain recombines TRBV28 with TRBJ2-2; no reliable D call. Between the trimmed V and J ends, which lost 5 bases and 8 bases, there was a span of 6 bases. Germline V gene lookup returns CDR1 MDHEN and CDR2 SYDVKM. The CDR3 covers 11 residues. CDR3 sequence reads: CASSPRGELFF. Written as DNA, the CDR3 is TGTGCCAGCAGTCCACGGGGGGAGCTGTTTTTT.

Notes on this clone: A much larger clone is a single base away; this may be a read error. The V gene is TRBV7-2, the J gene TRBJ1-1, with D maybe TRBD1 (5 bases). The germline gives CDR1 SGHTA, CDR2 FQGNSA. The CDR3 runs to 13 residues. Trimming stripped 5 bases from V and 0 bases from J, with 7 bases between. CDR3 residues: CASSEGVNTEAFF. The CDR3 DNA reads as TGTGCCAGCAGCGAAGGGGTGAACACTGAAGCTTTCTTT.

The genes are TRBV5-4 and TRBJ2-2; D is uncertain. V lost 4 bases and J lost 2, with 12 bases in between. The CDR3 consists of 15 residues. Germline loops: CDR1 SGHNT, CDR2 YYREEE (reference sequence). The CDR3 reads CASSQDGSNTGELFF. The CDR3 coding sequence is TGTGCCAGCAGCCAGGACGGCAGCAACACCGGGGAGCTGTTTTTT.

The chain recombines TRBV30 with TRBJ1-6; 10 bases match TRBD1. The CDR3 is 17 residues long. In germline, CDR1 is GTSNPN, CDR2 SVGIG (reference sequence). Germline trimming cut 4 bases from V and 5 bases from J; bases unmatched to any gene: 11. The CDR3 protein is CAWTRDRGPFDNSPLHF. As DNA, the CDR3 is TGTGCCTGGACCCGGGACAGGGGTCCTTTTGATAATTCACCCCTCCACTTT.

Here the CDR3 DNA reads TGTGCCAGTAGCAACTCCGGGACAGGGCTTTACGAGCAGTACTTC. Translated, it gives CASSNSGTGLYEQYF. This chain uses TRBV19 with TRBJ2-7, with 9 positions matching TRBD1. The J segment lost 4 bases and the V segment lost 6 bases, leaving 10 bases of the junction unmatched. This CDR3 is built from 15 residues. Germline V gene lookup returns CDR1 LNHDA and CDR2 SQIVND (reference sequence).

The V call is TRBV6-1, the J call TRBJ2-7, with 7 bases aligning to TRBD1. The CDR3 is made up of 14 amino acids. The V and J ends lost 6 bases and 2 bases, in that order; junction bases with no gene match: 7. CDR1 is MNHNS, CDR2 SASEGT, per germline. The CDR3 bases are TGTGCCAGCAGGCCCTCCGGGACAGCCTACGAGCAGTACTTC. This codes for CASRPSGTAYEQYF.